Listed here are 10 T cell receptor beta chains from one sample, sequenced in a study of molecular identifiers for immune sequencing clone quantification. TCRdb reanalysed the PCR reads using MiXCR and keeps one entry per CDR3 protein. The sample lists roughly 630,000 distinct CDR3 sequences; roughly 27% were seen once. Sequences were obtained from naive CD8+ T cells from blood, with Jurkat cell RNA spiked in. The subset was: FACS-sorted CD8+CD4-CCR7+CD45RA+ naive T cells. Every receptor here comes from a human donor in good health. Some libraries in this study had Jurkat cell RNA spiked in.

This chain joins TRBV3-1 and TRBJ2-7; D not resolved. V was cut by 6 bases and J by 1 base, with 16 bases left in between. CDR3 size: 15 residues. Germline V gives CDR1 LGHDT, CDR2 YNNKEL (reference sequence). CDR3 in DNA: TGTGCCAGCAGTCCGAGTACGGCGAGATCCTACGAGCAGTACTTC. Its translation: CASSPSTARSYEQYF.

This clonotype was observed a handful of times. The CDR3 coding sequence is TGTGCCAGCAGCTCCGGGACAGCAAGTTTGGAGCCCCAGCATTTT. Amino acids: CASSSGTASLEPQHF. The gene calls are TRBV9 and TRBJ1-5; 7 nucleotides agree with TRBD1. Germline V gene data show CDR1 as SGDLS and CDR2 as YYNGEE. J was trimmed by 8 bases and V by 4 bases; bases with no gene match: 12. This CDR3 has 15 residues.

This clonotype was observed many times. V is TRBV5-1 and J is TRBJ1-1; unclear D gene. The germline V gene encodes CDR1 SGHRS and CDR2 YFSETQ. The V gene lost 2 bases and the J gene lost 0 bases, with 8 bases spanning the gap. The CDR3 is 14 residues long. CDR3 sequence reads: CASSFLTLNTEAFF. As DNA, the CDR3 is TGCGCCAGCAGCTTTCTAACCCTGAACACTGAAGCTTTCTTT.

This clonotype was recorded a few times. V and J are TRBV7-9 and TRBJ2-2; D could derive from TRBD1 or TRBD2 (5 bases each). The ends were cut back, 0 bases at V and 2 bases at J, with 13 bases in the middle. CDR1 is SEHNR and CDR2 is FQNEAQ in the germline V gene (reference sequence). CDR3 length: 17 amino acids. CDR3 DNA: TGTGCCAGCAGCTTAGCGAATCCGGGACCTAACACCGGGGAGCTGTTTTTT. Translating it yields CASSLANPGPNTGELFF.

The count of this clonotype is one. With a much larger clone just one base away, this may be a read error. The chain uses TRBV7-9 and TRBJ2-5, with 7 bases fitting TRBD1. The germline gives CDR1 SEHNR, CDR2 FQNEAQ (reference sequence). This CDR3 region has 15 residues. The CDR3 DNA is TGTGCCAGCAACTTAGACAGGGAAGGCGGAGAGACCCAGTACTTC. This gives the protein CASNLDREGGETQYF.

This clonotype was detected ten times or more. The chain joins TRBV29-1 to TRBJ2-2, with D uncertain. Trimming took 7 bases from V and 3 from J, leaving 9 bases between them. CDR1 SQVTM and CDR2 ANQGSEA come from the germline V gene. The CDR3 is 12 residues long. The CDR3 is CSAPLDTGELFF. The DNA of the CDR3 is TGCAGCGCCCCCTTGGACACCGGGGAGCTGTTTTTT.

This clonotype occurred many times. The chain combines TRBV14 with TRBJ2-7, with D unclear. The V end lost 5 bases, the J end lost 5 bases, and 13 bases lay between the germline ends. The CDR3 spans 13 residues. CDR1 SGHDN and CDR2 FVKESK come from the germline V gene. Here the CDR3 reads CASSVGLLNEQYF. CDR3 nucleotide sequence: TGTGCCAGCAGCGTGGGCCTGTTGAACGAGCAGTACTTC.

V usage is TRBV6-2 or TRBV6-3 and J usage is TRBJ2-4; 8 bases match TRBD2. CDR1 and CDR2 (germline): MNHEY, SVGEGT. V shed 6 bases and J 11 bases; nucleotides not matched to a gene: 9. CDR3 size: 13 residues. CDR3 in amino acids: CASRWTSGGFQYF. CDR3 bases: TGTGCCAGCAGGTGGACAAGCGGGGGATTTCAGTACTTC.

This clonotype showed up many times. One end of the junction varies from germline; a read error may be responsible. The chain couples TRBV11-2 to TRBJ2-7; the match to TRBD1 covers 7 bases. The CDR3 spans 14 residues. Germline V gene sequence: CDR1 SGHAT, CDR2 FQNNGV. The CDR3 DNA reads as TGTGCCAGCAGCCCGACAGGGTTTTCCTTCGAGCAGTACTTC. Protein: CASSPTGFSFEQYF.

On this clonotype itself: A junction end diverges from the germline sequence, so it may reflect a read error. The chain employs TRBV20-1 and TRBJ1-2, with 7 positions matching TRBD1. Germline V gene lookup returns CDR1 DFQATT and CDR2 SNEGSKA (reference sequence). The CDR3 is 12 amino acids. This CDR3 reads CSAGDRAYGYTF. DNA of the CDR3: TGCAGTGCTGGAGACAGGGCTTATGGCTACACCTTC.